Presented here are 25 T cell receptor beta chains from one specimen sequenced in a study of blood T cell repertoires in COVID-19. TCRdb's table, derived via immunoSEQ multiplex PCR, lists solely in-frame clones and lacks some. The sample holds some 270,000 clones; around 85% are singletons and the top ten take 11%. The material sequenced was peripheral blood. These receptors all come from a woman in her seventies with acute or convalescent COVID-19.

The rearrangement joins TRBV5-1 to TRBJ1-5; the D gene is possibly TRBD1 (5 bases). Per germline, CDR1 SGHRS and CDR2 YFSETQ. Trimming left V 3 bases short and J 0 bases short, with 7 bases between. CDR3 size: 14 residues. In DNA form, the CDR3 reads TGCGCCAGCAGCTGGGGGGATAGCAATCAGCCCCAGCATTTT. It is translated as CASSWGDSNQPQHF.

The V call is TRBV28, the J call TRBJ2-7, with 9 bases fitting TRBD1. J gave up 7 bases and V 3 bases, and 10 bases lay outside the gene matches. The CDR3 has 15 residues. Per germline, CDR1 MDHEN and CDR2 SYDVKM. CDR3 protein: CASSFPRGQGPEQYF. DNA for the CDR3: TGTGCCAGCAGTTTCCCCCGCGGACAGGGGCCGGAGCAGTACTTC.

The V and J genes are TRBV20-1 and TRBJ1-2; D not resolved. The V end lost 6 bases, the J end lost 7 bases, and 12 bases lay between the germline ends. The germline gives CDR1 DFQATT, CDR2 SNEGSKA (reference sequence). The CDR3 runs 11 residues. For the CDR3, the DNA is TGCAGTGCCCTAGCGAGGGCTGGCTACACCTTC. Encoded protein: CSALARAGYTF.

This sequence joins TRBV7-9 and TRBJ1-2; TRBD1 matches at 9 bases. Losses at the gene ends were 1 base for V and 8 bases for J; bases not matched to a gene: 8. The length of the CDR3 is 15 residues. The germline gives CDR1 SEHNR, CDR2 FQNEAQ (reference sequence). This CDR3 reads CASSLVPGQGLGYTF. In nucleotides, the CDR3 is TGTGCCAGCAGCTTAGTTCCGGGACAGGGTCTCGGCTACACCTTC.

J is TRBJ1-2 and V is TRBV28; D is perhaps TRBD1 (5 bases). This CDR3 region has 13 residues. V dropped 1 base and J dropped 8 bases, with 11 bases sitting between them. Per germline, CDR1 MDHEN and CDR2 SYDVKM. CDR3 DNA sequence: TGTGCCAGCAGTTTATCTTGGAGGGGCGGCTACACCTTC. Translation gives CASSLSWRGGYTF.

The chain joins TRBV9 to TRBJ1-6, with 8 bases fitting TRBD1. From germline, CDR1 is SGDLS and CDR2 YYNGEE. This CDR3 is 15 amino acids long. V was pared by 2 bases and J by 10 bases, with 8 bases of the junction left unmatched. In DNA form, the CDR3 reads TGTGCCAGCAGCGTGGGATGGGACAGGAGGTCACCCCTCCACTTT. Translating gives CASSVGWDRRSPLHF.

This CDR3 reads CASSLNGQGGYNEQFF. The CDR3, as DNA: TGTGCCAGCAGCTTAAACGGACAGGGCGGGTACAATGAGCAGTTCTTC. The J gene is TRBJ2-1, the V gene TRBV7-9; 8 nucleotides agree with TRBD1. The germline V gene has CDR1 SEHNR and CDR2 FQNEAQ (reference sequence). With V trimmed by 2 bases and J by 4 bases, 7 bases remained unmatched. The CDR3 has 16 amino acids.

The DNA for the CDR3 is TGTGCCAGCAGCTGGACGTTGGCGGGGGAAACCTACGAGCAGTACTTC. Translated, it gives CASSWTLAGETYEQYF. The V call is TRBV5-6, the J call TRBJ2-7; 7 bases are shared with TRBD2. The CDR3 length is 16 residues. CDR1 and CDR2 (germline): SGHDT, YYEEEE. V lost 3 bases and J lost 2; bases outside the gene matches: 11.

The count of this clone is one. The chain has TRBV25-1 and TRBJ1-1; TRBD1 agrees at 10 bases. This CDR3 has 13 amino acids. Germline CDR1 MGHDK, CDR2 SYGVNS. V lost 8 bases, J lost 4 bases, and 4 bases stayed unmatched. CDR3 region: CASGTGVFTEAFF. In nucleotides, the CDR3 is TGTGCCAGCGGGACAGGGGTGTTCACTGAAGCTTTCTTT.

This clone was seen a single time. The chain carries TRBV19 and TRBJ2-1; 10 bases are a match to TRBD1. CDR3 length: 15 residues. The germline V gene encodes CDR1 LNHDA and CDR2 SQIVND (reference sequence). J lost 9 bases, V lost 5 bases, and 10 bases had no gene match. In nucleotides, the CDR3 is TGTGCCAGTAGTCCACGGGACAGGGGATTGGGTGAGCAGTTCTTC. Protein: CASSPRDRGLGEQFF.

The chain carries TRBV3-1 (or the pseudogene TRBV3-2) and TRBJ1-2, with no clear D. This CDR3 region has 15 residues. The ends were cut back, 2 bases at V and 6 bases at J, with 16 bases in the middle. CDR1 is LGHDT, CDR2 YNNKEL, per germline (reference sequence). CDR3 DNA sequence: TGTGCCAGCAGCCAACTTAGACTTGGAGGGCATGGCTACACCTTC. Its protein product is CASSQLRLGGHGYTF.

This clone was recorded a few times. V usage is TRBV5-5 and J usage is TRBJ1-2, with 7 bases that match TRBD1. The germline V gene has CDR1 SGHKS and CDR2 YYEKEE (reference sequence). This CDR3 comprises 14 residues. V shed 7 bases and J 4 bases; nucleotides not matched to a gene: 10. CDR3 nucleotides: TGTGCCAGCCGACAGGGATCGATTAGCTATGGCTACACCTTC. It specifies CASRQGSISYGYTF. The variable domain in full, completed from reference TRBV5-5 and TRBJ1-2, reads DAGVTQSPTHLIKTRGQQVTLRCSPISGHKSVSWYQQVLGQGPQFIFQYYEKEERGRGNFPDRFSARQFPNYSSELNVNALLLGDSALYLCASRQGSISYGYTFGSGTRLTVV.

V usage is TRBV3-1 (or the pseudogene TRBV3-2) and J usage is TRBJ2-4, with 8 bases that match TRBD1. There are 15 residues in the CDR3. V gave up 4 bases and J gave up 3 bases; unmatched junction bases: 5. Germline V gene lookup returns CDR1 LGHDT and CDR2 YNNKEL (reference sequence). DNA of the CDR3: TGTGCCAGCAGCCGGGGGACAGGCCTCAAAAACATTCAGTACTTC. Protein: CASSRGTGLKNIQYF.

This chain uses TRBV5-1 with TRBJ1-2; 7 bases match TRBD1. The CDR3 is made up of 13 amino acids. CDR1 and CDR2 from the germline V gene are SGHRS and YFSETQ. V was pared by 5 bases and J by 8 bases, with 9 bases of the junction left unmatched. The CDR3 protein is CASSSDRAYGYTF. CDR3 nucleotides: TGCGCCAGCAGTTCTGACAGGGCTTACGGCTACACCTTC.

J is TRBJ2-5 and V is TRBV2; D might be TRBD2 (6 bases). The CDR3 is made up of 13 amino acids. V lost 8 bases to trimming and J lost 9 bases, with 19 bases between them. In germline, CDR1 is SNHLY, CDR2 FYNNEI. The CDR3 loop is CASRRTRGEAQYF. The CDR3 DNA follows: TGTGCCAGCCGACGGACGCGGGGTGAGGCCCAGTACTTC.

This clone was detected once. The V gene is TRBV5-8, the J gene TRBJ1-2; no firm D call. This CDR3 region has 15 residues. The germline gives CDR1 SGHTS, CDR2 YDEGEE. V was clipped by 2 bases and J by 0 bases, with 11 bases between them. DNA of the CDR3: TGTGCCAGCAGCTTAGGACTCCTCTCTAACTATGGCTACACCTTC. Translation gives CASSLGLLSNYGYTF. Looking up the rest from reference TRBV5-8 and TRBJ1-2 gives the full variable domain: EAGVTQSPTHLIKTRGQQATLRCSPISGHTSVYWYQQALGLGLQFLLWYDEGEERNRGNFPPRFSGRQFPNYSSELNVNALELEDSALYLCASSLGLLSNYGYTFGSGTRLTVV.

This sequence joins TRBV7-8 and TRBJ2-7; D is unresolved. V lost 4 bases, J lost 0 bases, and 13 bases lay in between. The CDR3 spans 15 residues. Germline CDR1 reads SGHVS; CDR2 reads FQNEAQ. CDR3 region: CASSSGATLSYEQYF. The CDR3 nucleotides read TGTGCCAGCAGCTCCGGAGCGACCCTCTCCTACGAGCAGTACTTC.

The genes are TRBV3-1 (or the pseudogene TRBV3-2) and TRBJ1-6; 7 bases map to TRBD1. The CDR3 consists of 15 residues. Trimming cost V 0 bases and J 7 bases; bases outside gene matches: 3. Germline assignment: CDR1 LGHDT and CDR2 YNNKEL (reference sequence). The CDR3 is CASSQEGQPNSPLHF. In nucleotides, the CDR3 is TGTGCCAGCAGCCAAGAGGGACAGCCAAATTCACCCCTCCACTTT.

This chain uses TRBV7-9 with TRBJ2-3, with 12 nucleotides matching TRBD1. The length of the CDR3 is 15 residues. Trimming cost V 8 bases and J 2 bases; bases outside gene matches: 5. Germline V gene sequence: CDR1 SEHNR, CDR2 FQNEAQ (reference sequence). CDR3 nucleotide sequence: TGTGCCAGCGGGGGGACAGGGGGCTTCACAGATACGCAGTATTTT. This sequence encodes CASGGTGGFTDTQYF.

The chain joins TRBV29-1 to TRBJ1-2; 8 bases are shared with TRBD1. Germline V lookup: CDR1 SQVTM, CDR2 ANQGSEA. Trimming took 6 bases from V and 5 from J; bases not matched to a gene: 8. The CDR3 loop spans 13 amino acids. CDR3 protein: CSVRDRGLYGYTF. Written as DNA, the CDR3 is TGCAGCGTCCGAGACAGGGGTCTGTATGGCTACACCTTC.

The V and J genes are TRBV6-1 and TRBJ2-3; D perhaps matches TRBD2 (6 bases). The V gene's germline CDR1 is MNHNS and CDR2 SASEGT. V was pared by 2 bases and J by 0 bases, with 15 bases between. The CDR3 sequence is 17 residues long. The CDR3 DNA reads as TGTGCCAGCAGTGAATGGCCCCCGGCGGGGAGCACAGATACGCAGTATTTT. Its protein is CASSEWPPAGSTDTQYF.

The CDR3 DNA is TGTGCCTCACGGGGATATGATGGCTACACCTTC. It specifies CASRGYDGYTF. The chain is built from TRBV2 and TRBJ1-2; D not certain. Trimming took off 11 bases at V and 6 bases at J, with 13 bases between the two ends. Germline lookup yields CDR1 SNHLY and CDR2 FYNNEI. This CDR3 has 11 residues.

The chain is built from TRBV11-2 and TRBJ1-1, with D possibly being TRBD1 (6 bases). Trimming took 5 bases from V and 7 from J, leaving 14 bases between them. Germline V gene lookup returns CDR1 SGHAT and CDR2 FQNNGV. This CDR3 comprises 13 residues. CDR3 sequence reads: CASSGTRSGEAFF. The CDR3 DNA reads TGTGCCAGCAGCGGGACAAGGTCCGGTGAAGCTTTCTTT.

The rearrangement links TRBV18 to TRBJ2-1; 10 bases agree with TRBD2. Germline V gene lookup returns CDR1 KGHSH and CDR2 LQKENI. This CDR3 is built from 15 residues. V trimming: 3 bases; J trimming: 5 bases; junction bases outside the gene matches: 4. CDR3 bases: TGTGCCAGCTCACCCCTAGCGGGGGCCAACAATGAGCAGTTCTTC. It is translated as CASSPLAGANNEQFF.

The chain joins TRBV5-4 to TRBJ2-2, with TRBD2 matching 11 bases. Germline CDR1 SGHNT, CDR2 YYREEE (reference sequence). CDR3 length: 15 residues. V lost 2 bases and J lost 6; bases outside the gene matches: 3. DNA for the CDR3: TGTGCCAGCAGCTTAATAGCGGGGGGGCCCGGGGAGCTGTTTTTT. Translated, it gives CASSLIAGGPGELFF.